A selection of T cell receptor beta chains follows, all from one sample in a study of control samples from healthy donors and cancer patients. Profiling relied on immunoSEQ multiplex PCR, and the TCRdb table lists in-frame clones only, not all of them. There are about 130,000 clones in the sample; roughly 92% occur only once, and around 5.1% lies in the top ten. Input material: blood. These receptors all come from a man younger than 30 in good health. CDR3s include the opening cysteine and the closing phenylalanine or tryptophan. D genes are given only for firm matches. Where a row states a size, it is once, few, many or the class of an expanded clone; other rows omit it.

>TRBV12-3/TRBV12-4|NA|NA|TRBJ1-6
TGTGCCAGCAGTTTAGTGGGGGACTCACCCCTCCACTTT
CASSLVGDSPLHF
>TRBV29-1|NA|NA|TRBJ1-1
TGCAGCGTTGCAGGGTGGGGCGCTGAAGCTTTCTTT
CSVAGWGAEAFF
>TRBV5-1|TRBD2|NA|TRBJ2-1
TGCGCCAGCAGCCCGGGACTAGCGGGGAATGAGCAGTTCTTC
CASSPGLAGNEQFF
>TRBV28|NA|NA|TRBJ1-3
TGTGCCAGCAGTTTTCCCCACAGCAGCGTCTCTGGAAACACCATATATTTT
CASSFPHSSVSGNTIYF
>TRBV14|NA|NA|TRBJ1-4
TGTGCCAGCAGCCAAGTTTGGGATAATGAAAAACTGTTTTTT
CASSQVWDNEKLFF
>TRBV29-1|NA|NA|TRBJ1-2
TGCAGCGTTAGGGGGGCCGGGGGCTATGGCTACACCTTC
CSVRGAGGYGYTF
>TRBV6-5|NA|NA|TRBJ2-4
TGTGCCAGCAGTACTTGGGACGGCCAGTACTTC
CASSTWDGQYF
>TRBV7-9|NA|NA|TRBJ1-3
TGTGCCAGCAGATCCTTGGGAGCTGGAAACACCATATATTTT
CASRSLGAGNTIYF
>TRBV6-1|NA|NA|TRBJ2-1
TGTGCCAGCGGGTGGGGGGCCAATGAGCAGTTCTTC
CASGWGANEQFF
>TRBV3-1/TRBV3-2|NA|NA|TRBJ2-7
TGTGCCAGCAGCCAAGCGACCTACGAGCAGTACTTC
CASSQATYEQYF
>TRBV5-6|NA|NA|TRBJ1-3
TGTGCCAGCAGCGCAGATTACGGGACGGACCTCTCTGGAAACACCATATATTTT
CASSADYGTDLSGNTIYF
>TRBV5-1|NA|NA|TRBJ1-3
TGCGCCAGCGCCTCGGGGGCGGCTGGAAACACCATATATTTT
CASASGAAGNTIYF
>TRBV7-9|NA|NA|TRBJ1-2
TGTGCCAGCAGCTTAGGCATAACGGGCCGGAACTATGGCTACACCTTC
CASSLGITGRNYGYTF
>TRBV7-7|NA|NA|TRBJ2-7
TGTGCCAGCAGCTTAGGCCAGGGGAGTGGCTACGAGCAGTACTTC
CASSLGQGSGYEQYF
>TRBV6-4|NA|NA|TRBJ2-1
TGTGCCAGCAGTGACAATGGTCGGGGGTCCGATGAGCAGTTCTTC
CASSDNGRGSDEQFF
>TRBV29-1|TRBD1|NA|TRBJ2-2
TGCAGCGGGCAGGGGGCCGGGGAGCTGTTTTTT
CSGQGAGELFF
>TRBV19|TRBD1|NA|TRBJ1-2
TGTGCCAGTAGTATCGATACGGGACAGGGGGTTAAAAGGAAGGGCTATGGCTACACCTTC
CASSIDTGQGVKRKGYGYTF
>TRBV2|NA|NA|TRBJ2-7
TGTGCCAGCAAAATTTCAGCCTACGAGCAGTACTTC
CASKISAYEQYF
>TRBV2|NA|NA|TRBJ1-6
TGTGCCAGCAACGAGGACAGTAAAACACCCCTCCACTTT
CASNEDSKTPLHF
>TRBV11-1|NA|NA|TRBJ1-1
TGTGCCAGCAGCCCGGACAGTACCTACACTGAAGCTTTCTTT
CASSPDSTYTEAFF
>TRBV19|TRBD1|NA|TRBJ2-3
TGTGCCAGTAGTATAGGACAGGGGTACACAGATACGCAGTATTTT
CASSIGQGYTDTQYF
>TRBV4-1|NA|once|TRBJ1-2
TGCGCCAGCAGCCAAGATATCAGCGCTAACTATGGCTACACCTTC
CASSQDISANYGYTF
>TRBV30|NA|NA|TRBJ1-5
TGTGCCTGGAGTGTTGGTAGCAATCAGCCCCAGCATTTT
CAWSVGSNQPQHF
>TRBV19|NA|NA|TRBJ1-3
TGTGCCAGTAGAGGGACCTCTGGAAACACCATATATTTT
CASRGTSGNTIYF
>TRBV6-5|NA|once|TRBJ2-2
TGTGCCAGCAGTCAGGTTGGGGCCGGGGAGCTGTTTTTT
CASSQVGAGELFF
>TRBV6-5|TRBD1|NA|TRBJ1-1
TGTGCCAGCAGTACGGACAGGGAGAACACTGAAGCTTTCTTT
CASSTDRENTEAFF
>TRBV27|TRBD1|NA|TRBJ1-2
TGTGCCAGCAGTAACCGCCGGACAGGGGGTAACTATGGCTACACCTTC
CASSNRRTGGNYGYTF
>TRBV7-6|TRBD1|NA|TRBJ2-7
TGTGCCAGCAGCTCCTCGGGACAGGGCACCTACGAGCAGTACTTC
CASSSSGQGTYEQYF
>TRBV19|NA|NA|TRBJ1-2
TGTGCCAGTTCACTGGGTAAATCTTATGGCTACACCTTC
CASSLGKSYGYTF
>TRBV19|TRBD1|NA|TRBJ2-5
TGTGCCAGTAGTGGTGGACAGGTGGGGGAGACCAGCCAGTACTTC
CASSGGQVGETSQYF
>TRBV15|NA|once|TRBJ2-1
TGTGCCACCAGCAGAGATGGGGGACTGAGCCCAAATGAGCAGTTCTTC
CATSRDGGLSPNEQFF
>TRBV5-4|NA|NA|TRBJ1-5
TGTGCCAGCAGCACGGAGCCCGATAATCAGCCCCAGCATTTT
CASSTEPDNQPQHF
>TRBV6-5|NA|NA|TRBJ1-5
TGTGCCAGCAGTTACTCGATGGGCAGCAATCAGCCCCAGCATTTT
CASSYSMGSNQPQHF
>TRBV6-6|TRBD2|once|TRBJ2-1
TGTGCCAGCAGCCGAAAGACTAGCGGGGGGAACAATGAGCAGTTCTTC
CASSRKTSGGNNEQFF
>TRBV6-5|NA|NA|TRBJ1-2
TGTGCCTCTACTTTGGCGGGGACGGATGGCTACACCTTC
CASTLAGTDGYTF
>TRBV27|NA|NA|TRBJ1-2
TGTGCCAGCAGTTTACAAACAGGAAACTATGGCTACACCTTC
CASSLQTGNYGYTF
>TRBV6-2/TRBV6-3|NA|NA|TRBJ1-2
TGTGCCAGCAGTGTAACCCTGGGACGGCTCTATGGCTACACCTTC
CASSVTLGRLYGYTF
>TRBV5-5|NA|NA|TRBJ2-3
TGTGCCAGCAGCTTGGCCGAGGAAATCTGGGGCGTAAGCACAGATACGCAGTATTTT
CASSLAEEIWGVSTDTQYF
>TRBV6-6|NA|NA|TRBJ2-1
TGTGCCAGCAGTAATGGTATTGAGCAGTTCTTC
CASSNGIEQFF
>TRBV2|TRBD2|once|TRBJ2-1
TGTGCCAGCAGTGAGGCCCACAATAGAGCGGGGGGGAGATTCTTC
CASSEAHNRAGGRFF
>TRBV3-1/TRBV3-2|TRBD1|NA|TRBJ1-6
TGTGCCAGCAGCCCTCGGGTCTCGGACAGGAGGGGGTCACCCCTCCACTTT
CASSPRVSDRRGSPLHF
>TRBV6-1|TRBD2|NA|TRBJ2-7
TGTGCCAGCAGTGAAGGGTCTGGGGGGGGATACGAGCAGTACTTC
CASSEGSGGGYEQYF
>TRBV7-9|NA|NA|TRBJ1-5
TGTGCCAGCAGCTTACCAGTTGGGCCCCAGCATTTT
CASSLPVGPQHF
>TRBV27|NA|NA|TRBJ1-4
TGTGCCAGCAGTCCCCTTGCAACTAATGAAAAACTGTTTTTT
CASSPLATNEKLFF
>TRBV5-4|TRBD1|NA|TRBJ1-1
TGTGCCAGCAGCATACAGGGGACGAACACTGAAGCTTTCTTT
CASSIQGTNTEAFF